This T cell receptor (beta chain) is drawn from a study of blood T cell repertoires in COVID-19. Method: immunoSEQ multiplex PCR; TCRdb's copy keeps in-frame clones and lacks some. The sample contains 250,000 or so clones, around 87% of which appear only once. CDR1 and CDR2 from the germline V gene are SEHNR and FQNEAQ (reference sequence). The CDR3 sequence is 13 residues long. Trimming stripped 1 base from V and 4 bases from J, with 4 bases between. This chain uses TRBV7-9 with TRBJ1-4; D uncertain. The sequence derives from a woman between 50 and 59 years old who had recovered from COVID-19. Input material: PBMCs or T cells enriched from blood (not recorded which). The CDR3 DNA reads TGTGCCAGCAGCTTAGTCAATAATGAAAAACTGTTTTTT. Protein: CASSLVNNEKLFF.